This TCR beta chain was sequenced in a study of T cells in Graves' hyperthyroidism and ophthalmopathy. The V gene's germline CDR1 is GTSNPN and CDR2 SVGIG (reference sequence). Trimming took 8 bases from V and 8 from J, leaving 9 bases between them. The CDR3 has 9 residues. Amplified TCR beta CDR3 regions came from RNA transcripts. RT-PCR in the first round (using the HTBI primer set) targeted the TCR CDR3. TCRdb ran MiXCR on the multiplex PCR reads and lists one entry per CDR3 protein. The table has fewer than 500,000 distinct CDR3 sequences, approximately 13% seen once. The source is a man under 40 with Graves' hyperthyroidism that later progressed to Graves' ophthalmopathy. The chain links TRBV30 to TRBJ1-2, with D maybe TRBD1 (5 bases). The sequenced material came from blood. The CDR3 DNA reads TGTGCCCGGGGGGGGGGCTACACCTTC. Translating gives CARGGGYTF.